These T cell receptor beta chains were read from a single sample in a study of T cell responses to AZD1222 COVID-19 vaccine. The repertoire was sequenced with immunoSEQ multiplex PCR; TCRdb's copy has only in-frame clones and lacks some. Among 100,000 to 140,000 clones, around 90% were seen once, and the ten largest hold approximately 4%. The material was peripheral blood, obtained on day 0 of AZD1222 vaccination. The receptors originated from an adult in good health. The CDR3 runs from the conserved cysteine through the conserved F or W. A D gene is named only where the DNA matches it firmly. Not all rows give a size; the values are once, few, many and, for expanded clones, a class.

J gene | D gene | clone size | V gene | CDR3 length | CDR3 DNA | CDR3 protein
TRBJ2-6 | . | . | TRBV19 | 19 | TGTGCCAGTAGTATAGATCGGGCAGGGACTCGATCTGGGGCCAACGTCCTGACTTTC | CASSIDRAGTRSGANVLTF
TRBJ2-7 | . | . | TRBV30 | 14 | TGTGCCTGGAGTGCGCCAGGGACATTCCACGAGCAGTACTTC | CAWSAPGTFHEQYF
TRBJ1-1 | TRBD1 | . | TRBV19 | 13 | TGTGCCAGTAGTCACCAGGGACAGTCTGAAGCTTTCTTT | CASSHQGQSEAFF
TRBJ1-5 | . | . | TRBV18 | 16 | TGTGCCAGCTCACCCTATCGGGGCGGGTGGAATCAGCCCCAGCATTTT | CASSPYRGGWNQPQHF
TRBJ2-1 | TRBD1 | . | TRBV28 | 15 | TGTGCCAGCACCTCGCCGGACAGGGAATACAATGAGCAGTTCTTC | CASTSPDREYNEQFF
TRBJ1-6 | . | few | TRBV7-2 | 16 | TGTGCCAGCAGCGACGATGCGTGGTACGGGGATTCACCCCTCCACTTT | CASSDDAWYGDSPLHF
TRBJ2-1 | TRBD2 | once | TRBV6-4 | 14 | TGTGCCAGCAGTGACCGGCCTAGCGGCGATGAGCAGTTCTTC | CASSDRPSGDEQFF
TRBJ1-1 | . | . | TRBV7-2 | 15 | TGTGCCAGCAGCCCCGGAGGACTCCTGAACACTGAAGCTTTCTTT | CASSPGGLLNTEAFF
TRBJ1-2 | . | once | TRBV7-9 | 12 | TGTGCCAGCAGAAAATTACAGGGAAGCTACACCTTC | CASRKLQGSYTF
TRBJ2-2 | TRBD1 | . | TRBV4-1 | 17 | TGCGCCAGCAGCCAACCTCGGGACAGGCCGAACACCGGGGAGCTGTTTTTT | CASSQPRDRPNTGELFF
TRBJ2-3 | TRBD2 | . | TRBV29-1 | 12 | TGCGCATCTAGCGGGAGGACGGATACGCAGTATTTT | CASSGRTDTQYF
TRBJ2-3 | . | . | TRBV6-5 | 14 | TGTGCCAGCCTAACCGTTCCTAGCACAGATACGCAGTATTTT | CASLTVPSTDTQYF
TRBJ2-6 | TRBD1 | . | TRBV19 | 18 | TGTGCCAGTAGTTTCTCCGGGACAGGGATGTCTGGGGCCAACGTCCTGACTTTC | CASSFSGTGMSGANVLTF
TRBJ2-7 | TRBD2 | . | TRBV28 | 17 | TGTGCCAGCAGTTTGCCCCCCGGGACTAGCGGGGGCTACGAGCAGTACTTC | CASSLPPGTSGGYEQYF
TRBJ1-2 | TRBD1 | . | TRBV6-5 | 14 | TGTGCCAGCAGTTACCAGCGGGGACAGGAAGACTACACCTTC | CASSYQRGQEDYTF
TRBJ2-7 | TRBD1 | . | TRBV2 | 14 | TGTGCCAGCAGGCTACAGGGGGCGTCCTACGAGCAGTACTTC | CASRLQGASYEQYF
TRBJ1-1 | . | . | TRBV19 | 12 | TGTGCCAGTAGTTGGGGGGCCACTGAAGCTTTCTTT | CASSWGATEAFF
TRBJ1-1 | . | . | TRBV30 | 11 | TGTGCCTGGAGTGCAGGGGCGCAAGCTTTCTTT | CAWSAGAQAFF
TRBJ1-2 | TRBD1 | . | TRBV11-2 | 18 | TGTGCCAGCAGCTTAATGGGACAGGGATCCGAAGCTAACTATGGCTACACCTTC | CASSLMGQGSEANYGYTF
TRBJ2-1 | . | . | TRBV11-3 | 13 | TGTGCCAGCAGCTTAAACACTTACAATGAGCAGTTCTTC | CASSLNTYNEQFF
TRBJ1-2 | . | . | TRBV3-1/TRBV3-2 | 14 | TGTGCCAGCAGCCAAGACAGGGGAACCTATGGCTACACCTTC | CASSQDRGTYGYTF
TRBJ1-2 | TRBD1 | . | TRBV10-3 | 14 | TGTGCCATCAGTGACCCTCCCGGGACAGGGGGCTACACCTTC | CAISDPPGTGGYTF
TRBJ1-3 | . | few | TRBV15 | 13 | TGTGCCACCAGCGTACTCTCTGGAAACACCATATATTTT | CATSVLSGNTIYF
TRBJ2-1 | TRBD2 | . | TRBV30 | 12 | TGTGCTGCGACTAGCGGGAGATATGAGCAGTTCTTC | CAATSGRYEQFF
TRBJ1-1 | . | . | TRBV14 | 13 | TGTGCCAGCAGCGAAACAGAGAACACTGAAGCTTTCTTT | CASSETENTEAFF
TRBJ2-5 | . | . | TRBV14 | 13 | TGTGCCAGCAGCCAAGGGGTCTCAGAGACCCAGTACTTC | CASSQGVSETQYF
TRBJ1-2 | . | once | TRBV6-6 | 13 | TGTGCCAGCAGTTACTCGCAAGGGAGCGGCTACACCTTC | CASSYSQGSGYTF
TRBJ2-5 | . | . | TRBV7-9 | 16 | TGTGCCAGCAGCGTCAGGGGCCAGGGGCTGAAAGAGACCCAGTACTTC | CASSVRGQGLKETQYF
TRBJ2-5 | . | . | TRBV5-4 | 15 | TGTGCCAGCAGCTTGAACGGGGCACAACAAGAGACCCAGTACTTC | CASSLNGAQQETQYF
TRBJ1-2 | TRBD1 | . | TRBV7-2 | 14 | TGTGCCAGCAGCGTGGGACAGGGAAAGGGTGGCTACACCTTC | CASSVGQGKGGYTF
TRBJ1-2 | . | . | TRBV4-2 | 15 | TGTGCCAGCAGCCAAGAGGTGTGGGAATTGGATGGCTACACCTTC | CASSQEVWELDGYTF
TRBJ2-3 | TRBD2 | once | TRBV2 | 14 | TGTGCCAGCCGAGCGGGGTCTAGCACAGATACGCAGTATTTT | CASRAGSSTDTQYF
TRBJ2-5 | . | few | TRBV7-2 | 13 | TGTGCCAGCAGTCCCCTTGGGACGAAGACCCAGTACTTC | CASSPLGTKTQYF
TRBJ2-5 | . | . | TRBV6-5 | 14 | TGTGCCATCGCCCCCGGGCCCCCTCGTCAGACCCAGTACTTC | CAIAPGPPRQTQYF
TRBJ2-3 | . | once | TRBV11-2 | 13 | TGTGCCAGCAGCTTACGCGGGGCAGATACGCAGTATTTT | CASSLRGADTQYF
TRBJ1-4 | TRBD1 | . | TRBV11-2 | 15 | TGTGCCAGCACATTATATACGCAGGGGGCGGGAAAACTGTTTTTT | CASTLYTQGAGKLFF
TRBJ1-1 | . | . | TRBV15 | 15 | TGTGCCACCAGCAGAGATATGGGGGATGACAGAGAAGCTTTCTTT | CATSRDMGDDREAFF
TRBJ2-7 | TRBD2 | . | TRBV7-2 | 16 | TGTGCCAGCAGCCCCTCCCGAGCGGGGGGTTCTCACGAGCAGTACTTC | CASSPSRAGGSHEQYF
TRBJ2-2 | . | once | TRBV6-5 | 14 | TGTGCCAGCACTCAAAGGGGGTACACCGGGGAGCTGTTTTTT | CASTQRGYTGELFF
TRBJ2-7 | TRBD2 | . | TRBV7-2 | 14 | TGTGCCAGCAGCATAGGGTGGACTAGCCACGAGCAGTACTTC | CASSIGWTSHEQYF
TRBJ1-2 | . | . | TRBV29-1 | 12 | TGCAGCGTTGATATGGCAGGGAATGGCTACACCTTC | CSVDMAGNGYTF
TRBJ2-5 | TRBD2 | . | TRBV7-2 | 13 | TGTGCGTCGGGCGGGGGGCCTGACGAGACCCAGTACTTC | CASGGGPDETQYF
TRBJ1-1 | TRBD1 | . | TRBV30 | 16 | TGTGCCTGGGATGACAGGGGTCTAATCCTGAACACTGAAGCTTTCTTT | CAWDDRGLILNTEAFF
TRBJ1-1 | . | . | TRBV6-1 | 15 | TGTGCCAGCAGTGAGTTGGGTCGGCAGAACACTGAAGCTTTCTTT | CASSELGRQNTEAFF
TRBJ1-5 | TRBD1 | . | TRBV7-9 | 18 | TGTGCCAGCAGCTTAGGGGGTTACAGGGGGCTATCAAATCAGCCCCAGCATTTT | CASSLGGYRGLSNQPQHF
TRBJ2-1 | TRBD1 | once | TRBV7-9 | 17 | TGTGCCAGCAGCTCTAAGCCGGCCGGGACAGCTATCGATGAGCAGTTCTTC | CASSSKPAGTAIDEQFF
TRBJ1-2 | . | . | TRBV19 | 14 | TGTGCCAGTAGTATGGGATTCGATAACTATGGCTACACCTTC | CASSMGFDNYGYTF
TRBJ2-2 | TRBD2 | . | TRBV9 | 21 | TGTGCCAGCAGCGTAGAACGGTGGCTAGCGGGAGGGCCTGGAGACACCGGGGAGCTGTTTTTT | CASSVERWLAGGPGDTGELFF
TRBJ1-1 | . | many | TRBV5-1 | 13 | TGCGCCAGCAGCTTGTCGGGAGACACTGAAGCTTTCTTT | CASSLSGDTEAFF
TRBJ1-3 | . | . | TRBV13 | 16 | TGTGCCAGCAGCTTAGGCCCGAGGGGGAGCGGAAACACCATATATTTT | CASSLGPRGSGNTIYF
TRBJ2-2 | . | . | TRBV19 | 15 | TGTGCCAGTACCCTTAGTTGGGGTAAGGCCGGGGAGCTGTTTTTT | CASTLSWGKAGELFF
TRBJ1-5 | TRBD1 | . | TRBV5-5 | 17 | TGTGCCAGCAGCCTTACCGACAGGGCCTATAGCAATCAGCCCCAGCATTTT | CASSLTDRAYSNQPQHF
TRBJ2-7 | . | . | TRBV5-1 | 16 | TGCGCCAGCAGCTCCTATCCCCGGGGCTTGTACTACGAGCAGTACTTC | CASSSYPRGLYYEQYF
TRBJ1-2 | . | . | TRBV9 | 15 | TGTGCCAGCACCTTAAACCATGGGGGAGGCTATGGCTACACCTTC | CASTLNHGGGYGYTF
TRBJ2-2 | . | . | TRBV12-3/TRBV12-4 | 13 | TGTGCCAGCACCAAGGGGAACACCGGGGAGCTGTTTTTT | CASTKGNTGELFF
TRBJ2-3 | . | . | TRBV28 | 13 | TGTGCCAGCACCATCGACGGCTCTAATACGCAGTATTTT | CASTIDGSNTQYF
TRBJ1-2 | . | . | TRBV7-3 | 14 | TGTGCCAGCAGCTTAACGTCATCTAACTATGGCTACACCTTC | CASSLTSSNYGYTF
TRBJ1-2 | . | . | TRBV6-2/TRBV6-3 | 14 | TGTGCCAGCAGTTACTCGACCCGTAACTATGGCTACACCTTC | CASSYSTRNYGYTF
TRBJ2-7 | . | . | TRBV3-1/TRBV3-2 | 13 | TGTGCCAGCAGCCAAGTCAACTCCTACGAGCAGTACTTC | CASSQVNSYEQYF